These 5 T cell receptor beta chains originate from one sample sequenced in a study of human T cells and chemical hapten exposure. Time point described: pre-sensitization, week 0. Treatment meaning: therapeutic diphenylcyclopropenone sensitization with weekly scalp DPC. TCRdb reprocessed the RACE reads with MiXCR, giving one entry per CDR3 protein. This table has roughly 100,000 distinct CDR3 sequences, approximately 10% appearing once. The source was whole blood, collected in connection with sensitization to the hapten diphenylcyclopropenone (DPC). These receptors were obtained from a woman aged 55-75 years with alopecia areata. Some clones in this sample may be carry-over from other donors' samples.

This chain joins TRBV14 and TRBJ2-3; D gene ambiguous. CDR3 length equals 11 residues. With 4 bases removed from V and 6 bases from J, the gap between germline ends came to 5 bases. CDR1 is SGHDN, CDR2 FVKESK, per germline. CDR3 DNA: TGTGCCAGCAGCCGACGGGATACGCAGTATTTT. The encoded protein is CASSRRDTQYF.

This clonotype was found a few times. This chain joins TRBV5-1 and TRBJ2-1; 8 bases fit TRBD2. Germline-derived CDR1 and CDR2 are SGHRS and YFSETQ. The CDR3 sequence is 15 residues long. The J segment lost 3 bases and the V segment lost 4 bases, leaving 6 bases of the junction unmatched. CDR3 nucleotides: TGCGCCAGCAGCCTTGGTAGCGGGGACTACAATGAGCAGTTCTTC. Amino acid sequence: CASSLGSGDYNEQFF.

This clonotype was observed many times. In nucleotides, the CDR3 is TGCAGTGCTAGGGGGGGGGAGACCCAGTACTTC. This sequence encodes CSARGGETQYF. This chain links TRBV20-1 with TRBJ2-5, with 7 bases identical to TRBD2. CDR3 size: 11 residues. CDR1 DFQATT and CDR2 SNEGSKA come from the germline V gene (reference sequence). The J segment lost 5 bases and the V segment lost 3 bases, leaving 0 bases of the junction unmatched.

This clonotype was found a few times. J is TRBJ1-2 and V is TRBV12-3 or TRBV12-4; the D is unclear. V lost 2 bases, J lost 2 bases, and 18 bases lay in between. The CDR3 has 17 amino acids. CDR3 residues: CASSLSPRGLDNYGYTF. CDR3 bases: TGTGCCAGCAGTTTATCCCCCCGTGGGTTAGACAACTATGGCTACACCTTC.

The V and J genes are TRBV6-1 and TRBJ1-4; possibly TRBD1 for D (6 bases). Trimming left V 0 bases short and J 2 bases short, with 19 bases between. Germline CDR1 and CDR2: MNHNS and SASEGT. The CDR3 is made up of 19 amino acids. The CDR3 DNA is TGTGCCAGCAGTGAAGCGCGGGCAGGGGCGTCCGATACTAATGAAAAACTGTTTTTT. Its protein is CASSEARAGASDTNEKLFF.